This T cell receptor beta chain comes out of a study of shared clonotypes between healthy human individuals. Study results and caveats: In a handful of donors, about 5% of naive CD4 clonotypes appeared in common. Compared with clonotypes that all four donors shared, non-shared clonotypes had lower generation probabilities. Rarefaction curves obtained for sorted subsets showed sequencing incomplete despite large depth.

Some clones are missing from TCRdb's copy, which holds only in-frame ones; the method was immunoSEQ multiplex PCR. The sample has 550,000 to 850,000 clones, approximately 79% seen once; the top ten hold over 1.5%. The CDR3 totals 13 residues. The germline CDR1 and CDR2 sequences are LNHNV and YYDKDF (reference sequence). Trimming pared 3 bases from V and 4 bases from J, leaving 6 bases between. Notes on this clone: Its matching antigen is unknown.

The genes are TRBV15 and TRBJ1-4; D is uncertain. The receptor's source is a woman in her twenties or thirties in good health. Sequenced: memory CD4+ T cells sorted from blood. Subset: CD45RA-negative fraction. CDR3 in DNA: TGTGCCACCAGCAGGGGATTTAATGAAAAACTGTTTTTT. Its translation is CATSRGFNEKLFF.